This TCR beta chain was observed in a study of control samples from healthy donors and cancer patients. Assay used: immunoSEQ multiplex PCR; TCRdb lists only in-frame clones, some missing. The table shows about 110,000 clones, with roughly four fifths occurring only once. This TCR was recovered from a man aged 18-30 years in good health. Sequencing input: blood.

CDR3 sequence (DNA): TGTGCCAGCAGTTATGGGACAGTTAGCAATCAGCCCCAGCATTTT. It specifies CASSYGTVSNQPQHF. V gene TRBV6-2 or TRBV6-3 combines with J gene TRBJ1-5; 7 positions agree with TRBD1. Germline CDR1 MNHEY, CDR2 SVGEGT. CDR3 length equals 15 residues. V shed 3 bases and J 0 bases; nucleotides not matched to a gene: 2.